This entry describes one T cell receptor (beta chain). Its specificity is unknown. This record comes from a study of T cell responses to AZD1222 COVID-19 vaccine. The assay was immunoSEQ multiplex PCR, and TCRdb's table has in-frame clones only and misses some. In the table there are 130,000 to 150,000 clones, 88% of which are singletons. Germline CDR1 and CDR2: KGHSH and LQKENI. The CDR3 spans 15 residues. The ends were cut back, 1 base at V and 4 bases at J, with 13 bases in the middle. Study-wide findings and caveats: The study found Spike-specific TCR breadth and depth rose after two AZD1222 doses. Donors in the cohort were predominantly white British and more often female, and clonal diversity was possibly underestimated. Of spike-specific TCRs, nearly half reportedly target regions left unmutated in variants.

Sequencing was performed on peripheral blood, taken 28 days after the second dose of the MenACWY control vaccine. This TCR was sampled from an adult who received the MenACWY meningococcal vaccine as a control. This rearrangement joins TRBV18 to TRBJ1-2; D might be TRBD1 (6 bases). The CDR3 here is CASSPLSGGSYGYTF. In DNA form, the CDR3 reads TGTGCCAGCTCACCACTCTCCGGGGGCAGCTATGGCTACACCTTC.